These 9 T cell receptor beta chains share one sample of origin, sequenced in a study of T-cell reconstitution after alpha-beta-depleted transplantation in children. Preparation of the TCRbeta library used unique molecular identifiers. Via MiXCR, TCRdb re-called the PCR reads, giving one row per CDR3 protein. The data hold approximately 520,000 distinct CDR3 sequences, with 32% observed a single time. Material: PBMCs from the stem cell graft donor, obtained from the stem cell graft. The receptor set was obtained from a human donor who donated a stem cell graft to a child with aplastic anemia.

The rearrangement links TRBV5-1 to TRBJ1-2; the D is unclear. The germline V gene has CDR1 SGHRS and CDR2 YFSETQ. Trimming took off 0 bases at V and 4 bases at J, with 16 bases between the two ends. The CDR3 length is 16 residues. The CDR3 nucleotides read TGCGCCAGCAGCTTGGGCAGGATAAAATTGGGCTATGGCTACACCTTC. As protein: CASSLGRIKLGYGYTF.

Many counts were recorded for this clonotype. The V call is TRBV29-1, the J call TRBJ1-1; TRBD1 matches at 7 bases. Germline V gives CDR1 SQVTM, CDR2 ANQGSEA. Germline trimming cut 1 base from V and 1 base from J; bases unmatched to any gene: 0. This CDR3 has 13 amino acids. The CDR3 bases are TGCAGCGTTGAAGGACAGGGGAACACTGAAGCTTTCTTT. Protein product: CSVEGQGNTEAFF.

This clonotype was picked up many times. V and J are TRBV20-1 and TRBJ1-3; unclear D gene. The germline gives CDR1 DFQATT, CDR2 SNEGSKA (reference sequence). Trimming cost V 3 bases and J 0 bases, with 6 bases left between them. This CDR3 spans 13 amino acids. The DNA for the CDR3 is TGCAGTGCTAGTGGCGACTCTGGAAACACCATATATTTT. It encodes CSASGDSGNTIYF.

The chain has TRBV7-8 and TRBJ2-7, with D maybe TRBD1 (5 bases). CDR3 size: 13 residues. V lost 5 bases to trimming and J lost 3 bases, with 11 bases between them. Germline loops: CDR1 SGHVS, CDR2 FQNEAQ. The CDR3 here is CASSNRTNYEQYV. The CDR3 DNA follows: TGTGCCAGCAGCAACCGGACAAACTACGAGCAGTACGTC.

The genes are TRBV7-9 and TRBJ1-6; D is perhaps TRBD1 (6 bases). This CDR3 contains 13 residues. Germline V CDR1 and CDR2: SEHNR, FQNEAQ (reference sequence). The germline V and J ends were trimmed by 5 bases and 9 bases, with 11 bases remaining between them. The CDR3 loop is CASSPTGSSPLHF. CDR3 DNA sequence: TGTGCCAGCAGCCCTACAGGGTCTTCACCCCTCCACTTT.

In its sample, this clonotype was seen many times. The CDR3 sequence is CASSLAQLYEQYF. As DNA, the CDR3 is TGTGCCAGCAGCTTAGCGCAGCTCTACGAGCAGTACTTC. The V and J genes are TRBV7-2 and TRBJ2-7; no clear D gene. This CDR3 region has 13 residues. V was pared by 0 bases and J by 3 bases, with 6 bases between. The germline V gene encodes CDR1 SGHTA and CDR2 FQGNSA.

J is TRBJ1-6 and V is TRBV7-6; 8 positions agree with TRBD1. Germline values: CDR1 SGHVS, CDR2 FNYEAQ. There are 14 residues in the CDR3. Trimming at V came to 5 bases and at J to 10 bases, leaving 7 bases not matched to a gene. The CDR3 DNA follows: TGTGCCAGCAGCATACAGGGGGGAAGGTCACCCCTCCACTTT. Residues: CASSIQGGRSPLHF.

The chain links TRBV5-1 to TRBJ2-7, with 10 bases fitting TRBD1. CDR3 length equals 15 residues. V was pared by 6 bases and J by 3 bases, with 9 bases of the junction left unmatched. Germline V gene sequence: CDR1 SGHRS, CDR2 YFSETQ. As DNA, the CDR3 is TGCGCCAGCACCGCCGGGGACAGGGGATTCTACGAGCAGTACTTC. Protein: CASTAGDRGFYEQYF.

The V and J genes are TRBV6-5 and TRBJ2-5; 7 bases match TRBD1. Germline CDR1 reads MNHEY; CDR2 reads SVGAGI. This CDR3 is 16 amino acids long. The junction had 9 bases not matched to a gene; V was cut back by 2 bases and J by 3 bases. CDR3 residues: CASSYHYGQAEETQYF. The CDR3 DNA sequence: TGTGCCAGCAGTTACCACTACGGACAGGCCGAAGAGACCCAGTACTTC.